What follows is one TCR beta chain and its context. No antigen is known for it. The data stem from a study of graft-versus-host responses after intestinal transplantation. The overall study: Anti-thymocyte globulin served as induction for all recipients, who then took tacrolimus and steroids for about three years. Whole-study findings and limits: Recipient marrow harbored GvH clones, some of which surfaced first in ileum or blood. Allografts from individuals with graft-donor T cell macrochimerism displayed high graft-versus-host to host-versus-graft clonal ratios. The highest levels of circulating GvH clones went along with early declines in HvG clones after transplant.

CDR1 is MGHRA and CDR2 is YSYEKL in the germline V gene. Trimming took 1 base from V and 3 from J; bases not matched to a gene: 2. This CDR3 comprises 15 residues. Produced via immunoSEQ multiplex PCR; TCRdb's table is partial and in-frame only. Among fewer than 90,000 clones listed, approximately 94% were seen once. The input for sequencing was unstimulated CD4+ T cells sorted from spleen or lymph node cells, taken before transplant. The receptor was isolated from a human donor who was the organ donor for an intestinal transplant. This sequence joins TRBV4-1 and TRBJ2-7, with 11 bases matching TRBD2. CDR3 coding DNA: TGCGCCAGCAGCCAAGGGCTAGCGGGGGGCTACGAGCAGTACTTC. Its translation: CASSQGLAGGYEQYF.